The 15 T cell receptor beta chains in this list originate from one sample, sequenced in a study of response to subunit inactivated influenza vaccine. TCRdb independently ran MiXCR on the RT-PCR reads; one entry per CDR3 protein. Of almost 250,000 distinct CDR3 sequences in the sample, 12% were seen once. The specimen was non-naive T cells sorted from PBMCs, collected approximately 15 days before vaccination. Receptors were obtained from a middle-aged man who received an inactivated influenza vaccine.

The chain combines TRBV2 with TRBJ2-7; TRBD1 is a possible D gene (6 bases). V was clipped by 6 bases and J by 3 bases, with 27 bases between them. Per germline, CDR1 SNHLY and CDR2 FYNNEI. The CDR3 is made up of 18 amino acids. The CDR3, as DNA: TGTGCCAGCAGGATGAGGGGGTCGTGGGCTGGGAATCACTACGAGCAGTACTTC. It yields the protein CASRMRGSWAGNHYEQYF.

This clonotype occurred a few times. This chain links TRBV12-3 or TRBV12-4 with TRBJ2-7, with 7 bases fitting TRBD1. The CDR3 has 15 residues. After removal of 0 bases from V and 2 bases from J, the junction contained 4 bases not matched to a gene. The chain's CDR3 is CASSLALGQTYEQYF. CDR3 nucleotide sequence: TGTGCCAGCAGTTTAGCGCTGGGACAGACCTACGAGCAGTACTTC.

There are many counts of this clonotype. This rearrangement joins TRBV11-2 to TRBJ2-7; either TRBD1 or TRBD2 may supply D (5 bases each). Trimming shortened V by 2 bases and J by 13 bases, and 18 bases separated the two germline ends. CDR1 and CDR2 (germline): SGHAT, FQNNGV. The CDR3 length is 13 residues. CDR3 sequence (DNA): TGTGCCAGCAGCTTACCGTTCGGGGCTACACCCTACTTC. Translating gives CASSLPFGATPYF.

This clonotype was found a few times. The chain couples TRBV28 to TRBJ1-4; 8 nucleotides align to TRBD1. Germline CDR1 is MDHEN and CDR2 is SYDVKM. V lost 5 bases and J lost 7; bases outside the gene matches: 9. This CDR3 is 15 amino acids long. The CDR3, as DNA: TGTGCCAGCAGTGGCAGGGGGCAAGCAGGTGAAAAACTGTTTTTT. The encoded protein is CASSGRGQAGEKLFF.

The chain combines TRBV19 with TRBJ2-1; 7 positions match TRBD2. This CDR3 spans 15 amino acids. J was trimmed by 8 bases and V by 0 bases; bases with no gene match: 7. CDR1 is LNHDA and CDR2 is SQIVND in the germline V gene (reference sequence). CDR3 sequence reads: CASSIEPGRGHEQFF. CDR3 in DNA: TGTGCCAGTAGTATAGAACCGGGGAGGGGTCATGAGCAGTTCTTC. Supplemented by reference TRBV19 and TRBJ2-1, the full variable domain reads DGGITQSPKYLFRKEGQNVTLSCEQNLNHDAMYWYRQDPGQGLRLIYYSQIVNDFQKGDIAEGYSVSREKKESFPLTVTSAQKNPTAFYLCASSIEPGRGHEQFFGPGTRLTVL.

This chain uses TRBV4-2 with TRBJ2-7, with D possibly TRBD2 on 5 matching bases. CDR1 LGHNA and CDR2 YNFKEQ come from the germline V gene. The V end lost 0 bases, the J end lost 6 bases, and 12 bases lay between the germline ends. The CDR3 extends over 14 amino acids. The CDR3 DNA reads as TGTGCCAGCAGCCAAGATCGAGGGAGCCCCGAGCAGTACTTC. As protein: CASSQDRGSPEQYF.

The chain combines TRBV9 with TRBJ2-3, with 13 bases lining up with TRBD2. CDR1 SGDLS and CDR2 YYNGEE come from the germline V gene. The length of the CDR3 is 17 residues. V dropped 4 bases and J dropped 5; count of bases not matched to a gene: 10. CDR3 sequence (DNA): TGTGCCAGCAGCTTAGGGACTAGCGGGACGCTTAAAGATACGCAGTATTTT. As protein: CASSLGTSGTLKDTQYF.

In this sample, this clonotype turned up a few times. The chain recombines TRBV4-3 with TRBJ2-2, with 11 bases lining up with TRBD2. Per the germline V gene, CDR1 is LGHNA and CDR2 is YSLEER. Trimming cost V 1 base and J 5 bases; bases outside gene matches: 3. This CDR3 is 16 amino acids long. The CDR3 DNA follows: TGCGCCAGCAGCCAAGCGACTAGCGGGGTAACCGGGGAGCTGTTTTTT. Translating gives CASSQATSGVTGELFF.

This clonotype was counted only a few times. For the CDR3, the DNA is TGTGCCAGCAGTTCTCTCACCGGGGCCAAAAACATTCAGTACTTC. Encoded protein: CASSSLTGAKNIQYF. The chain joins TRBV28 to TRBJ2-4; D uncertain. V was cut by 4 bases and J by 1 base, with 11 bases left in between. From germline, CDR1 is MDHEN and CDR2 SYDVKM. The CDR3 is 15 amino acids.

The V call is TRBV6-6, the J call TRBJ2-3, with D maybe TRBD1 (5 bases). This CDR3 spans 13 amino acids. Deletions cut 6 bases from V and 0 bases from J, with 7 bases between. Germline V lookup: CDR1 MNHNY, CDR2 SVGAGI (reference sequence). CDR3 in amino acids: CASRQGSTDTQYF. The CDR3 coding sequence is TGTGCCAGCAGGCAGGGAAGCACAGATACGCAGTATTTT.

V gene TRBV4-1 combines with J gene TRBJ2-5, with TRBD2 as a possible D gene (5 bases). The V and J ends lost 4 bases and 7 bases respectively, with 10 bases between them. The CDR3 covers 12 residues. CDR1 is MGHRA, CDR2 YSYEKL, per germline. CDR3 amino acids: CASSPTRGTQYF. The CDR3 coding sequence is TGCGCCAGCAGCCCAACTCGGGGGACCCAGTACTTC.

This clonotype was counted many times. CDR3 sequence (DNA): TGTGCCAGCAGCGTAGACGGGAACTCCTACTACGAGCAGTACTTC. This codes for CASSVDGNSYYEQYF. The chain uses TRBV9 and TRBJ2-7; D is possibly TRBD2 (5 bases). The CDR3 loop spans 15 amino acids. The V and J ends lost 0 bases and 3 bases respectively, with 13 bases between them. Germline CDR1 and CDR2: SGDLS and YYNGEE.

V gene TRBV28 combines with J gene TRBJ2-1, with D possibly matching TRBD2 (5 bases). The CDR3 consists of 14 residues. The V gene lost 2 bases and the J gene lost 8 bases, with 13 bases spanning the gap. Germline CDR1 MDHEN, CDR2 SYDVKM. This CDR3 reads CASSLRYTRDEQFF. CDR3 nucleotides: TGTGCCAGCAGTTTAAGGTACACGAGGGATGAGCAGTTCTTC.

This chain uses TRBV28 with TRBJ1-5; unclear D gene. The CDR3 contains 13 residues. V dropped 4 bases and J dropped 6 bases, with 10 bases sitting between them. Germline values: CDR1 MDHEN, CDR2 SYDVKM. CDR3 region: CASSSAGRQPQHF. The CDR3 DNA sequence: TGTGCCAGCAGTTCGGCAGGTCGTCAGCCCCAGCATTTT.

The chain has TRBV4-3 and TRBJ2-4; 13 bases align to TRBD2. Trimming took 2 bases from V and 6 from J; bases not matched to a gene: 10. This CDR3 comprises 18 residues. Germline V lookup: CDR1 LGHNA, CDR2 YSLEER. CDR3 DNA sequence: TGCGCCAGCAGCCAATACCCCGGGACTAGCGGGATTCCAAACATTCAGTACTTC. As protein: CASSQYPGTSGIPNIQYF.